These T cell receptor beta chains were read from a single sample in a study of ipilimumab plus nivolumab after autologous stem cell transplantation. TCRdb's copy holds only in-frame clones and misses some; the assay was immunoSEQ multiplex PCR. In the table there are some 46,000 clones, 70% to 90% of which are singletons. The input for sequencing was PBMCs, taken in a trial of ipilimumab plus nivolumab as post-transplant consolidation. The receptors stem from a male donor with multiple myeloma. Both conserved end residues are part of each CDR3. Fields, in order: J gene, D gene, clone size, V gene, CDR3 DNA, CDR3 protein. The D gene is left open where the match is weak. Clone size is not always given. Where it is, it says once, few, many or a class for expanded clones.

TRBJ2-7,TRBD2,few,TRBV4-1,TGCGCCAGCAGCCAACTTCCCGCGGGACTACCATTAAACGAGCAGTACTTC,CASSQLPAGLPLNEQYF
TRBJ1-2,TRBD1,.,TRBV7-2,TGTGCCAGTAGACCGATGCCAGGGGGAATCTATGGCTACACCTTC,CASRPMPGGIYGYTF
TRBJ2-4,TRBD2,.,TRBV7-9,TGTGCCAGCAGTCCGGGACTAGCGGGGCTAAACATTCAGTACTTC,CASSPGLAGLNIQYF
TRBJ2-1,.,.,TRBV7-2,TGTGCCAGCAGCTTAGAGGGAGCCCAGTGGGGTGAGCAGTTCTTC,CASSLEGAQWGEQFF
TRBJ1-1,.,few,TRBV30,TGTGCCTGGAGTGTAGTAGGGGTAGCTTTCTTT,CAWSVVGVAFF
TRBJ2-3,.,.,TRBV9,TGTGCCAGCAGCGAGCGACTGGCGGTGGATACGCAGTATTTT,CASSERLAVDTQYF
TRBJ1-5,.,.,TRBV21-1,TGTGCCAGCCCCAAAGAGAGAGGACAGGGGTCCCGTAGCAATCAGCCCCAGCATTTT,CASPKERGQGSRSNQPQHF
TRBJ2-5,TRBD1,.,TRBV15,TGTGCCACCAGCAAGACCGGGACAGGGGGGGAGACCCAGTACTTC,CATSKTGTGGETQYF
TRBJ2-7,TRBD1,.,TRBV18,TGTGCCAGCTCAACGGGTGACAGGGACGAGCAGTACTTC,CASSTGDRDEQYF
TRBJ2-7,.,.,TRBV11-3,TGTGCCAGCAGCTTAGACAGGGGTTACGAGCAGTACTTC,CASSLDRGYEQYF
TRBJ2-2,TRBD2,.,TRBV2,TGTGCCAGCGTCTGGGCGGGGGGGCCGAGCACCGGGGAGCTGTTTTTT,CASVWAGGPSTGELFF
TRBJ2-3,.,.,TRBV27,TGTGCCAGCATGCCAGGGCATGCAGATACGCAGTATTTT,CASMPGHADTQYF
TRBJ2-7,TRBD1,.,TRBV5-3,TGTGCCAGAAGCTTGGTGCCCTCACAGGGGCCCTCCTACGAGCAGTACTTC,CARSLVPSQGPSYEQYF
TRBJ2-5,TRBD1,.,TRBV5-1,TGCGCCAGCAGCCCGGGGGACAGGGCCGGACAAGAGACCCAGTACTTC,CASSPGDRAGQETQYF
TRBJ1-1,.,.,TRBV5-1,TGCGCCAGCAGCTATGACAGGTTGAACACTGAAGCTTTCTTT,CASSYDRLNTEAFF
TRBJ1-1,.,.,TRBV19,TGTGCCAGTAGTATCTACAGGTTAAACACTGAAGCTTTCTTT,CASSIYRLNTEAFF
TRBJ1-5,.,.,TRBV10-3,TGTGCCATCAGTGAAATAGGGGGAAATCAGCCCCAGCATTTT,CAISEIGGNQPQHF
TRBJ2-3,TRBD2,.,TRBV7-3,TGTGCCAGCAGCTTCTACACTAGCGGGGCTAGCACAGATACGCAGTATTTT,CASSFYTSGASTDTQYF
TRBJ2-4,.,.,TRBV18,TGTGCCAGCTCACCATATCCAGGGCTAGCCAAAAACATTCAGTACTTC,CASSPYPGLAKNIQYF
TRBJ1-3,.,.,TRBV4-3,TGCGCCAGCAGCCAAGAGGCCCACGGGGCCTCCTCTGGAAACACCATATATTTT,CASSQEAHGASSGNTIYF
TRBJ2-7,TRBD2,.,TRBV7-2,TGTGCCAGCAGCTTAAATAGCGGGGGGGCCTTTTACGAGCAGTACTTC,CASSLNSGGAFYEQYF
TRBJ2-5,.,.,TRBV2,TGTGCCAGCAGTGACTTGGGGGCAGGGAAGGAGACCCAGTACTTC,CASSDLGAGKETQYF
TRBJ2-3,TRBD2,.,TRBV4-2,TGTGCCAGCAGCCAAGAGGGGACTAGCAACACAGATACGCAGTATTTT,CASSQEGTSNTDTQYF
TRBJ2-7,.,.,TRBV6-1,TGTGCCAGCAGGTCGAGGACACGGTATCACGAGCAGTACTTC,CASRSRTRYHEQYF
TRBJ1-1,.,.,TRBV6-1,TGTGCCAGCAGTGACAGTCCAAGACACTATGTCGACACTGAAGCTTTCTTT,CASSDSPRHYVDTEAFF
TRBJ1-2,.,.,TRBV6-5,TGTGCCAGCAGTTACTCGAGACCGTTCTCCGGAGGCTACACCTTC,CASSYSRPFSGGYTF
TRBJ2-3,.,.,TRBV13,TGTGCCAGCAGCCCGAGGGGGGTTTTAGCCACAGATACGCAGTATTTT,CASSPRGVLATDTQYF
TRBJ2-1,.,.,TRBV2,TGTGCCAGCAGTGAACTAGGTAGCTCCTACAATGAGCAGTTCTTC,CASSELGSSYNEQFF
TRBJ2-7,TRBD1,.,TRBV4-1,TGCGCCAGCAGCCAAGGCAACGGTCGGACAGGGCGGTACGAGCAGTACTTC,CASSQGNGRTGRYEQYF
TRBJ1-1,.,once,TRBV19,TGTGCCAGTAGTAATTTCAACACTGAAGCTTTCTTT,CASSNFNTEAFF
TRBJ2-3,TRBD2,once,TRBV9,TGTGCCAGCAGTAAGACTAGCGCCACAGATACGCAGTATTTT,CASSKTSATDTQYF
TRBJ2-1,.,.,TRBV5-1,TGCGCCAGCAGCTTGGCGAGTAGCGGAGTCAATGAGCAGTTCTTC,CASSLASSGVNEQFF
TRBJ1-1,TRBD1,.,TRBV5-1,TGCGCCAGCAGTTCCGGGACAGGGGGAACTGAAGCTTTCTTT,CASSSGTGGTEAFF
TRBJ1-1,.,.,TRBV19,TGTGCCAGTAGTTATCCTGGGGCTGAAGCTTTCTTT,CASSYPGAEAFF
TRBJ1-2,.,.,TRBV29-1,TGCAGCGTTGAGGCAGGGGTGACCTATGGCTACACCTTC,CSVEAGVTYGYTF
TRBJ1-6,TRBD1,.,TRBV27,TGTGCCAGCAGTTTTGGTGGGACAGGGTCGATTTCACCCCTCCACTTT,CASSFGGTGSISPLHF
TRBJ2-2,.,.,TRBV4-3,TGCGCCAGCAGCCAAGATCCTGGGGGGCTGGGTAACACCGGGGAGCTGTTTTTT,CASSQDPGGLGNTGELFF